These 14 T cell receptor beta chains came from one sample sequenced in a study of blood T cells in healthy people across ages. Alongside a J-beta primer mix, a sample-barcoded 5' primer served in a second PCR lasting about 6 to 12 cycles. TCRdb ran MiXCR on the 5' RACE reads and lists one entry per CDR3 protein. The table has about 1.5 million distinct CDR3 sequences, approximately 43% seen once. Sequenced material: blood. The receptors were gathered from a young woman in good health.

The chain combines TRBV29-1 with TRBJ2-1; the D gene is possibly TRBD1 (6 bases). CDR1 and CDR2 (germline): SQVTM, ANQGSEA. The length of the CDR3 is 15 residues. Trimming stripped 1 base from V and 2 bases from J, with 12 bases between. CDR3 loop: CSVEGQGLPYNEQFF. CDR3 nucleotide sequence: TGCAGCGTTGAAGGGCAGGGGCTCCCCTACAATGAGCAGTTCTTC.

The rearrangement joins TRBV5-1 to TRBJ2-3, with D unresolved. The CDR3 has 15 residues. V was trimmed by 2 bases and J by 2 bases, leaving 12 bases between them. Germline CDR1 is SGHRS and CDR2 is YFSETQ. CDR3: CASSFLPAHTDTQYF. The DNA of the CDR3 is TGCGCCAGCAGCTTTCTGCCCGCCCACACAGATACGCAGTATTTT.

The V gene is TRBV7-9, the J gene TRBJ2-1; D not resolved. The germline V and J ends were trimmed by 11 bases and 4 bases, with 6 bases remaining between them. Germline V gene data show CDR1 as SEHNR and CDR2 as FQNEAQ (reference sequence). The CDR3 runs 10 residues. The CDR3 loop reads CAAGYNEQFF. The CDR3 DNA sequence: TGTGCCGCCGGGTACAATGAGCAGTTCTTC.

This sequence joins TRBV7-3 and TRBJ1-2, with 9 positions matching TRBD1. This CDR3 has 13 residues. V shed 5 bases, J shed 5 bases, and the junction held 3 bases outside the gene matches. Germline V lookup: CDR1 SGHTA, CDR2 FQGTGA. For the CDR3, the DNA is TGTGCCAGCAGCAAGGGACAGGGTTATGGCTACACCTTC. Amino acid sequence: CASSKGQGYGYTF.

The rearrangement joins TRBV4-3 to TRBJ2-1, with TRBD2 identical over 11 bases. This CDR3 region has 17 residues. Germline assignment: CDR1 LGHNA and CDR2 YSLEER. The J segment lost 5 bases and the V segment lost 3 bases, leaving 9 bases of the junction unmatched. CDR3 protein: CASSHETSGSLNNEQFF. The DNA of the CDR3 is TGCGCCAGCAGCCACGAAACTAGCGGGAGTCTCAACAATGAGCAGTTCTTC.

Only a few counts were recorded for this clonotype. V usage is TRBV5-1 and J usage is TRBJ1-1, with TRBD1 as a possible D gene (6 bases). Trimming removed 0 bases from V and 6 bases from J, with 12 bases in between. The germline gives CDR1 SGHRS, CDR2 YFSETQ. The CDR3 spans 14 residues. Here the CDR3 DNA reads TGCGCCAGCAGCTTGGAGGGGGATGGCCCTGAAGCTTTCTTT. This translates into CASSLEGDGPEAFF.

The CDR3 DNA sequence: TGCGCCAGCAGCTTGGCCGGGGGTGGCACCCAGCATTTT. This encodes CASSLAGGGTQHF. The chain joins TRBV5-1 to TRBJ1-5; D perhaps matches TRBD1 (5 bases). This CDR3 region has 13 residues. The V end lost 0 bases, the J end lost 11 bases, and 12 bases lay between the germline ends. Germline V lookup: CDR1 SGHRS, CDR2 YFSETQ.

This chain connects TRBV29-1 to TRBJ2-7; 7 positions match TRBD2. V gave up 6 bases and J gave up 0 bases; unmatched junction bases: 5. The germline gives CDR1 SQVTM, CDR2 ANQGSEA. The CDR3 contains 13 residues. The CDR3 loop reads CSVLAEGSYEQYF. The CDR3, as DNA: TGCAGCGTCCTAGCGGAGGGCTCCTACGAGCAGTACTTC.

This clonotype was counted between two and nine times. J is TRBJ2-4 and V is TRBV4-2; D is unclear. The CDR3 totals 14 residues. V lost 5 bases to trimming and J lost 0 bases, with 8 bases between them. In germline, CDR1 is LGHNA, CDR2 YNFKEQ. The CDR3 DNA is TGTGCCAGCAGCAATAGACTAGCCAAAAACATTCAGTACTTC. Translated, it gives CASSNRLAKNIQYF.

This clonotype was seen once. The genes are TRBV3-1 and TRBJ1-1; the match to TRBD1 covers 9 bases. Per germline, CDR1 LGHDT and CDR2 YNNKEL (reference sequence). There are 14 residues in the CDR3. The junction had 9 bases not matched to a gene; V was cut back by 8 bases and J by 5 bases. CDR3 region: CASLNTGGLTEAFF. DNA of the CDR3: TGTGCCAGCCTCAACACAGGGGGCCTAACTGAAGCTTTCTTT.

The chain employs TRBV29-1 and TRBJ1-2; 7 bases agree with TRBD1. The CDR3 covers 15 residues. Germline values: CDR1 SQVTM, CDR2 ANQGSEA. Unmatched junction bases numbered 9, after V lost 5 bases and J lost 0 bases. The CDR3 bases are TGCAGCGTTCCACAGGGGAGCGTCACTAACTATGGCTACACCTTC. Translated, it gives CSVPQGSVTNYGYTF. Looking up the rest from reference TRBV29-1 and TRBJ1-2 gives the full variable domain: SAVISQKPSRDICQRGTSLTIQCQVDSQVTMMFWYRQQPGQSLTLIATANQGSEATYESGFVIDKFPISRPNLTFSTLTVSNMSPEDSSIYLCSVPQGSVTNYGYTFGSGTRLTVV.

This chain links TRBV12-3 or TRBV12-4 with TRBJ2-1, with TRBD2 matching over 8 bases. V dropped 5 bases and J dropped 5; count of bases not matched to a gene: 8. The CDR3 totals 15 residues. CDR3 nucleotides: TGTGCCAGCAGTCCCCCCCTGACTAGCGACAATGAGCAGTTCTTC. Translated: CASSPPLTSDNEQFF.

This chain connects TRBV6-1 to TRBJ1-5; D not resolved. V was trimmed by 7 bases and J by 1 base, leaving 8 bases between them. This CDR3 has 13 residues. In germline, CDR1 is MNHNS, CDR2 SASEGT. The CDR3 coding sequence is TGTGCCAGCATTTTCGACAGCAATCAGCCCCAGCATTTT. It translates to CASIFDSNQPQHF.

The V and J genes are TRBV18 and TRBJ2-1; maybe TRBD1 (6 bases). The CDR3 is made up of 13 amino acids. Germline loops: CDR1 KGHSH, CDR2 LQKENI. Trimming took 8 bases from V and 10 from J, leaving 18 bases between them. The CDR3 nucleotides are TGTGCCAGCCTAATAGCAGGGGCTCTGGAGCAGTTCTTC. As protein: CASLIAGALEQFF.